This T cell receptor (beta chain) was identified in a study of blood T cell repertoires in COVID-19. Profiled with immunoSEQ multiplex PCR; TCRdb holds only in-frame clones, not every one. The profile shows about 260,000 clones, 86% of them singletons. Deletions cut 5 bases from V and 8 bases from J, with 16 bases between. This CDR3 comprises 15 residues. Germline assignment: CDR1 LNHDA and CDR2 SQIVND (reference sequence). The sequenced sample was peripheral blood. The chain links TRBV19 to TRBJ1-6; no definite D call. This receptor was taken from a man aged 25-40 years with active or convalescent COVID-19. CDR3 protein: CASSAGTGSHSPLHF. In nucleotides, the CDR3 is TGTGCCAGTAGTGCGGGAACCGGGTCCCATTCACCCCTCCACTTT.